This T cell receptor (beta chain) was captured by sequencing in a study of shared clonotypes between healthy human individuals. In the study overall: The donor group consisted of a couple of women and a few men, aged 18 to 49. The study used three CD4 naive, three CD4 memory, two CD8 naive and one CD8 memory plate per donor. Points from the study as a whole: The represented genetic and exposure-history diversity was limited by the small number of donors. Rarefaction showed sorted-subset sequencing was incomplete despite large depth.

In the case of this clone: Antigen: not known.

Repertoires were generated with immunoSEQ multiplex PCR, while TCRdb's copy carries only in-frame clones and drops some. In the table there are around 700,000 clones, approximately 79% of which are singletons. This CDR3 has 14 amino acids. The V gene's germline CDR1 is SGHVS and CDR2 FQNEAQ. Trimming removed 2 bases at V and 0 bases at J, with 6 bases between. The sequence derives from a woman between 25 and 40 years old in good health. Sequenced material: memory CD4+ T cells sorted from blood. Specified subset: CD45RA-negative fraction. The chain joins TRBV7-8 to TRBJ2-3; no clear D gene. In nucleotides, the CDR3 is TGTGCCAGCAGCTTAACACGTAGCACAGATACGCAGTATTTT. This gives the protein CASSLTRSTDTQYF.